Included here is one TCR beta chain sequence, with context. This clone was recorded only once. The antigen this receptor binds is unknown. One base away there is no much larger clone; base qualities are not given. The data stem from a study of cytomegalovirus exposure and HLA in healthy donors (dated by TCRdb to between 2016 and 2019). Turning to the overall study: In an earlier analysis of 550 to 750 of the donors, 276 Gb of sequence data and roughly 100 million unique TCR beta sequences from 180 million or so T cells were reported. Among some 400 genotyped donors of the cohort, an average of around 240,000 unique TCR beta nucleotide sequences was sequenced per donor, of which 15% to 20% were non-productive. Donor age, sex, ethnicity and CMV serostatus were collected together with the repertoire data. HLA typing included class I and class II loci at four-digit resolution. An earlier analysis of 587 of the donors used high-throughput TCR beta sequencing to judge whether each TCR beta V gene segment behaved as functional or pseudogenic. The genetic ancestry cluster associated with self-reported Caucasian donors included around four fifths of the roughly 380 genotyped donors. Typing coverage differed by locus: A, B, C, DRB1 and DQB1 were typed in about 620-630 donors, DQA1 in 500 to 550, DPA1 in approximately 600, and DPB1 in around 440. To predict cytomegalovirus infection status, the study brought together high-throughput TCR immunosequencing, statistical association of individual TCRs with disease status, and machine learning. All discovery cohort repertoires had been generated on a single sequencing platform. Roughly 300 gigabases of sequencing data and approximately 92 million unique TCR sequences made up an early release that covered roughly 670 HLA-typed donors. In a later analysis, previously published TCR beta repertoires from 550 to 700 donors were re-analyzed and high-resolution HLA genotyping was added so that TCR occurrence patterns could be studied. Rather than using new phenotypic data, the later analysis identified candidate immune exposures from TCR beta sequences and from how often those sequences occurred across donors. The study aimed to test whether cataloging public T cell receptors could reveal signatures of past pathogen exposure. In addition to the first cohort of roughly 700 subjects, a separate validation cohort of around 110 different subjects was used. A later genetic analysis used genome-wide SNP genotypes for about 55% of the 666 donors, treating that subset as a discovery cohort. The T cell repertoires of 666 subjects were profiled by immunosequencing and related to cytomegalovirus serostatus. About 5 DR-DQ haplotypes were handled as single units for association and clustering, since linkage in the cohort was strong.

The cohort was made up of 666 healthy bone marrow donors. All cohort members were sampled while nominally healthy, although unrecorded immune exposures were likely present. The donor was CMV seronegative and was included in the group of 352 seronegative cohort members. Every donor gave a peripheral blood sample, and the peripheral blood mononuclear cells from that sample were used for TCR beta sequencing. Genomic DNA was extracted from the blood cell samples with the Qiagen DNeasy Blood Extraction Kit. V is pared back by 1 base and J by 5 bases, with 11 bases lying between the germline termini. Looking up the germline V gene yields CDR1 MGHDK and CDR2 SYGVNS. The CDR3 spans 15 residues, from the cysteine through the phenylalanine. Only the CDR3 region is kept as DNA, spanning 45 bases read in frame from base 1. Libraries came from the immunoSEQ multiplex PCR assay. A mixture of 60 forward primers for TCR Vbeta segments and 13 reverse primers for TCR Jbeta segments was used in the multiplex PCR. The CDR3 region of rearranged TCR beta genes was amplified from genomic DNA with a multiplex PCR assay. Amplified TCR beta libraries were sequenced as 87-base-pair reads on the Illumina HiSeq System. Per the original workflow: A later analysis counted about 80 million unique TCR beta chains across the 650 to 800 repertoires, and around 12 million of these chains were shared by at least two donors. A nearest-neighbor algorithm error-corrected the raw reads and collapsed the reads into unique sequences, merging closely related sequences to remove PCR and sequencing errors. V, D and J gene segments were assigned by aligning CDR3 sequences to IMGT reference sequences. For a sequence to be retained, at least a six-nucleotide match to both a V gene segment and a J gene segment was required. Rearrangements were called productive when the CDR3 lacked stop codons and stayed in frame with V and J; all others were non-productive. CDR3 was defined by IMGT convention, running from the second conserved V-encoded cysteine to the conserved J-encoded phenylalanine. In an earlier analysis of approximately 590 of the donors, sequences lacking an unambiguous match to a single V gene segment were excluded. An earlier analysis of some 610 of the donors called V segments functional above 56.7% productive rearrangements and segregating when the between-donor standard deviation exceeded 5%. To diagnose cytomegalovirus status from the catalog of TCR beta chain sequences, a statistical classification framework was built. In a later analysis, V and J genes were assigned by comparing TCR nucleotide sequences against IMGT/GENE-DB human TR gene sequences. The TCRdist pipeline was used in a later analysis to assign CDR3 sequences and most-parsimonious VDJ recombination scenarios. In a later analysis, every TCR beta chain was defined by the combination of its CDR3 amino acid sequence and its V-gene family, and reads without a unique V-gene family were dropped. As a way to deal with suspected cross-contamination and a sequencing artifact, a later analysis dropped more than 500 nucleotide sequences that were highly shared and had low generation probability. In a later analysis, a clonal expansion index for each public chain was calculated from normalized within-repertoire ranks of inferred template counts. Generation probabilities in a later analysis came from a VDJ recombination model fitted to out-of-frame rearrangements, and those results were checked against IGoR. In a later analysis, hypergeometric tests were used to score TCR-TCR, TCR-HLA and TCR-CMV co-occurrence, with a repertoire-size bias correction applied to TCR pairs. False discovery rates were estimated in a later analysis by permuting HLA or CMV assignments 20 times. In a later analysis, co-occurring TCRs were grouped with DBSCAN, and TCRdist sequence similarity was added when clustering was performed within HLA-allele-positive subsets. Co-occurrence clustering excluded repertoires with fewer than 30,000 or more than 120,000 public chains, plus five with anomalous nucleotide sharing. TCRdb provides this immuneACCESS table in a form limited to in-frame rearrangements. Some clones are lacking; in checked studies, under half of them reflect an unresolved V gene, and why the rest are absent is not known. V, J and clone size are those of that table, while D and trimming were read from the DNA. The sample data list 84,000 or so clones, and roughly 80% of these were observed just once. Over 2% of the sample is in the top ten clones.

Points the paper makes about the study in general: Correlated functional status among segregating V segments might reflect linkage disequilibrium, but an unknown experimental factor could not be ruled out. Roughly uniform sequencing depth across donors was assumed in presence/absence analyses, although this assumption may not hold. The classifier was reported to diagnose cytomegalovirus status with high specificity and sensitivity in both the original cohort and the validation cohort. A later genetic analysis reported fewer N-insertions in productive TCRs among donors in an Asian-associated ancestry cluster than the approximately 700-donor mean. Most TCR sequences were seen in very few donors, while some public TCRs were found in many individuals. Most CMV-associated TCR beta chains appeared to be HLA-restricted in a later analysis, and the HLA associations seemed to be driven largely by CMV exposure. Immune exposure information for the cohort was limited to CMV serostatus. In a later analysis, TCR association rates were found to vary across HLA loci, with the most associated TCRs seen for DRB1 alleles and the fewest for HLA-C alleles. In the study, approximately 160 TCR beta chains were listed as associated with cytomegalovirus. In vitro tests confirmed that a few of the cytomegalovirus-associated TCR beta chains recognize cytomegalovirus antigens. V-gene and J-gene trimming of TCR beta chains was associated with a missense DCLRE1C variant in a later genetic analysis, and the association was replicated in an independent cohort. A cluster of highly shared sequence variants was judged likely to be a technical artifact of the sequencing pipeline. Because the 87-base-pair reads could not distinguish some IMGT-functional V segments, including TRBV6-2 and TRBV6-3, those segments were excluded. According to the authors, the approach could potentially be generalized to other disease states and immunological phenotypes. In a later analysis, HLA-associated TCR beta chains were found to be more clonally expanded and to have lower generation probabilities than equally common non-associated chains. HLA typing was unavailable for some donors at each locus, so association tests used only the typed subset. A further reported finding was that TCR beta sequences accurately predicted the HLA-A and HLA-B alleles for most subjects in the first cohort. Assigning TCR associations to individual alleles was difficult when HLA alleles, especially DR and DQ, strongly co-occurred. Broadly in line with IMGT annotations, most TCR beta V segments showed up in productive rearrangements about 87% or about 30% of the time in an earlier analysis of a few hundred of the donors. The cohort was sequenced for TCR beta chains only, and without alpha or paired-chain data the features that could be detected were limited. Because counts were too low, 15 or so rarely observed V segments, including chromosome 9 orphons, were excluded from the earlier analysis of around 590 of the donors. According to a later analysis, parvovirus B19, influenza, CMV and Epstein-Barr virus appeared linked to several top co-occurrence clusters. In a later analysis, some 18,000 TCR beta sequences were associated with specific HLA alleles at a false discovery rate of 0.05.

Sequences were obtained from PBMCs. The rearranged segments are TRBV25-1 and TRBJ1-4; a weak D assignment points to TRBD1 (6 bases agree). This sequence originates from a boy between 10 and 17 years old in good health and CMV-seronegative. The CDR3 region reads CASSELQGGNEKLFF. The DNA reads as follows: TGTGCCAGCAGTGAATTACAGGGTGGAAATGAAAAACTGTTTTTT.